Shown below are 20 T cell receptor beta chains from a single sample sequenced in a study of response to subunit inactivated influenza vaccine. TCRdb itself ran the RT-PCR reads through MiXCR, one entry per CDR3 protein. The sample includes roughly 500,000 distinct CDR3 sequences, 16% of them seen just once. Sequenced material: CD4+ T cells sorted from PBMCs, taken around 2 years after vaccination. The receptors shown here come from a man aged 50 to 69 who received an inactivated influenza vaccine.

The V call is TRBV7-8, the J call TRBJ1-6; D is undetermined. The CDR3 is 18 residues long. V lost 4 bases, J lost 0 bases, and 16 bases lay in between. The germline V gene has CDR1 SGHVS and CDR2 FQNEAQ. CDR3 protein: CASSYISGASSYNSPLHF. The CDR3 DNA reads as TGTGCCAGCAGCTACATTTCGGGAGCGAGCTCCTATAATTCACCCCTCCACTTT.

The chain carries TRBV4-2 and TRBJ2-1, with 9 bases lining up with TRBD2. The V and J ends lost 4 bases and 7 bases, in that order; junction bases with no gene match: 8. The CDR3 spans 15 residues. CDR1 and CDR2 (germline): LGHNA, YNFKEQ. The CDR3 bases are TGTGCCAGCAGCCGAGGGCGGGGGGGCCGGAATGAGCAGTTCTTC. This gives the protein CASSRGRGGRNEQFF.

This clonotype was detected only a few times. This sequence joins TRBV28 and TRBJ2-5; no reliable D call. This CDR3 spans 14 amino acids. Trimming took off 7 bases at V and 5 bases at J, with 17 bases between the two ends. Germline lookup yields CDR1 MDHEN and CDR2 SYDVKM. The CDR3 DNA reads TGTGCCAGCACCTTGAGAGGTATTGGGGAGACCCAGTACTTC. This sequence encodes CASTLRGIGETQYF.

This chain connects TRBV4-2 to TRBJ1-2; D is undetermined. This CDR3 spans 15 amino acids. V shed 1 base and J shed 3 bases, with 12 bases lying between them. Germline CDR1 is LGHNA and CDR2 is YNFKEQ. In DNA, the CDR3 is TGTGCCAGCAGCCAAGTAACCCCTGACCACTATGGCTACACCTTC. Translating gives CASSQVTPDHYGYTF.

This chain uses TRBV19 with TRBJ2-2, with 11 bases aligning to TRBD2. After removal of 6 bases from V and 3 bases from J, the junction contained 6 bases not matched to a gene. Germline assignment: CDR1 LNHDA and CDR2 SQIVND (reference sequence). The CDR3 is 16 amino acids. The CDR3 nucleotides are TGTGCCAGTAGGAATCTAGCGGGAGGTTACACCGGGGAGCTGTTTTTT. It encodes CASRNLAGGYTGELFF.

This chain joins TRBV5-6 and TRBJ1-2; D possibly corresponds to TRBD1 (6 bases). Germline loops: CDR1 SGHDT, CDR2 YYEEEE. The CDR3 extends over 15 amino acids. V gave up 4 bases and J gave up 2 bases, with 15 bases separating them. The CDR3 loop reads CASSPMGGRNYGYTF. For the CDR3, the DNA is TGTGCCAGCAGCCCCATGGGGGGCCGGAACTATGGCTACACCTTC.

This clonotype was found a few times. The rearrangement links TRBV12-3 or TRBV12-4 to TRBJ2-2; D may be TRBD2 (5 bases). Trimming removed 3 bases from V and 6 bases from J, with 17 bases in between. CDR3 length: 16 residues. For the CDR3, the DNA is TGTGCCAGCAGTTTTCGGGCTAGCTTTATAGCCGGGGAGCTGTTTTTT. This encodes CASSFRASFIAGELFF.

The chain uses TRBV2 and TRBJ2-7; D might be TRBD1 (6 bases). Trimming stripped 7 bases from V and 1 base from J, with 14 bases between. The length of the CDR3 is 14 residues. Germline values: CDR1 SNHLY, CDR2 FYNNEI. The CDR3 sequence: CASNLQGWSYEQYF. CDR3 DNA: TGTGCCAGCAATCTACAGGGTTGGTCCTACGAGCAGTACTTC.

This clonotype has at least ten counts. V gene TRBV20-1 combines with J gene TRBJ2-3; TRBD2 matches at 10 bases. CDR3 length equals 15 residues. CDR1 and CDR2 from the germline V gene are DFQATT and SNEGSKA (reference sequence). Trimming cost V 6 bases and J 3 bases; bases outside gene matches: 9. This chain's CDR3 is CSASLAGDGTDTQYF. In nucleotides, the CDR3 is TGCAGTGCCAGTCTAGCGGGAGATGGGACAGATACGCAGTATTTT.

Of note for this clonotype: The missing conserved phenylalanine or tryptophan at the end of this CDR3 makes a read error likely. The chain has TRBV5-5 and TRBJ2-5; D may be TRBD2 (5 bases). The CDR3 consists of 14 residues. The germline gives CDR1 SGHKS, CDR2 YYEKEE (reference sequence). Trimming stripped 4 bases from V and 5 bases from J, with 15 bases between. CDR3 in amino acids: CASSAGRRQETQYL. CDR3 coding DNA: TGTGCCAGCAGCGCGGGTCGGAGGCAGGAGACCCAGTACTTA.

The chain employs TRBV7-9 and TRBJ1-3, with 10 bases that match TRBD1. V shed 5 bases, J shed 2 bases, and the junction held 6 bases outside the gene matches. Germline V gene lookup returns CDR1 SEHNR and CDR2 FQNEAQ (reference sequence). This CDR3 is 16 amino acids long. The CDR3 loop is CASSPRQGATGNTIYF. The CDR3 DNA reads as TGTGCCAGCAGCCCTAGACAGGGGGCAACTGGAAACACCATATATTTT.

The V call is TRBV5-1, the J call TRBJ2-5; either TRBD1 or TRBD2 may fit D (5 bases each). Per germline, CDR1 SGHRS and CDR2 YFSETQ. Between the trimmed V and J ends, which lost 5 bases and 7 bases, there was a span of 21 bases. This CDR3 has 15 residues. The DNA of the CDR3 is TGCGCCAGCAGAAGTGATTTGGGGGATTTGGGGACCCAGTACTTC. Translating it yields CASRSDLGDLGTQYF.

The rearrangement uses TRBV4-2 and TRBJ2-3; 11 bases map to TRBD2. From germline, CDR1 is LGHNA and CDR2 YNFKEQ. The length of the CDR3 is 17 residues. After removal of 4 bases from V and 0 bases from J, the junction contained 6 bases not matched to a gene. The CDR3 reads CASSPISSGGSTDTQYF. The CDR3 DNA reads TGTGCCAGCAGCCCCATCTCTAGCGGGGGGAGCACAGATACGCAGTATTTT.

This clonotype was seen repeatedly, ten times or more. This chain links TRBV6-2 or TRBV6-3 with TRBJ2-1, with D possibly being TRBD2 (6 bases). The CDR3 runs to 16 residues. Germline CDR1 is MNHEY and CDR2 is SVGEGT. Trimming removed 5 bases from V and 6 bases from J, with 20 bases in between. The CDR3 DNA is TGTGCCAGCAGTAAAAGTGTCGGGGGAAGACGCAATGAGCAGTTCTTC. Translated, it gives CASSKSVGGRRNEQFF.

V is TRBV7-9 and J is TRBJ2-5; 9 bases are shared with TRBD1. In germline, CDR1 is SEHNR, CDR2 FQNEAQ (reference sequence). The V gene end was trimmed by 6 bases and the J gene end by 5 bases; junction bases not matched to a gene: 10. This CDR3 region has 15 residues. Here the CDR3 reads CASSIGQGSWETQYF. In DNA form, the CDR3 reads TGTGCCAGCAGTATAGGACAGGGGAGTTGGGAGACCCAGTACTTC.

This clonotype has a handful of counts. The CDR3 nucleotides are TGTGCCAGCAGTTTAGCGATCCAACGCGGGGGGCGCGTCCCCGCGAACACCGGGGAGCTGTTTTTT. It codes for CASSLAIQRGGRVPANTGELFF. This chain joins TRBV12-3 or TRBV12-4 and TRBJ2-2, with 8 bases aligning to TRBD2. J was trimmed by 0 bases and V by 0 bases; bases with no gene match: 18. The CDR3 is made up of 22 amino acids.

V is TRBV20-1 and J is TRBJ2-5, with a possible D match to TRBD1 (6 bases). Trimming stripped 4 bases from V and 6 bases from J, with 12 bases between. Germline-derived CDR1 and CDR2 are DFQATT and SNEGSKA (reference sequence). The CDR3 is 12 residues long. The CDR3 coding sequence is TGCAGTGCTAAACAGGGTCTGCAGACCCAGTACTTC. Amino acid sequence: CSAKQGLQTQYF.

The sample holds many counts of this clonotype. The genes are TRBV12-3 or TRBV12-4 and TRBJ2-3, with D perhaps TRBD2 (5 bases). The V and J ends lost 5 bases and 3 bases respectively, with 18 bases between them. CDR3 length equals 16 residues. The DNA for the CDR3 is TGTGCCAGCAGTCCTAGTGGGCGGGCGGAGACAGATACGCAGTATTTT. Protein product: CASSPSGRAETDTQYF.

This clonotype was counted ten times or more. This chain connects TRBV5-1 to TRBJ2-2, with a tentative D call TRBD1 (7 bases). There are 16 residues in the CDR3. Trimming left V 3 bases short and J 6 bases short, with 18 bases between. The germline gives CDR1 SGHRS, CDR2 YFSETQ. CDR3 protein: CASSSPGGNRAGELFF. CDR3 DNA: TGCGCCAGCAGCTCCCCAGGGGGGAACCGTGCCGGGGAGCTGTTTTTT.

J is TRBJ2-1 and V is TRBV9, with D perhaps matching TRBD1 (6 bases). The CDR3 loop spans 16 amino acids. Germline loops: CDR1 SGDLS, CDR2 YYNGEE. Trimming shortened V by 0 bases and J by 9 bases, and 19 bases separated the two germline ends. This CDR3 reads CASSVGDNLRRGEQFF. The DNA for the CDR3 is TGTGCCAGCAGCGTAGGGGACAATCTGCGGAGAGGTGAGCAGTTCTTC.